Here is one T cell receptor beta chain with its context. The data originate from a study of T cell repertoires in cytomegalovirus infection. MiXCR, applied by TCRdb to the reads, yields one record per CDR3 protein. Of 310,000 or so distinct CDR3 sequences in the sample, about a quarter are singletons; the top ten hold approximately 15%. The CDR3 totals 14 residues. V was pared by 6 bases and J by 5 bases, with 7 bases of the junction left unmatched. Germline CDR1 is SNHLY and CDR2 is FYNNEI. The gene calls are TRBV2 and TRBJ2-5; 9 bases map to TRBD1. The receptor's source is a human donor in good health (CMV status not recorded). Some clones in this sample may be carry-over from other donors' samples. The sample consisted of PBMCs. The CDR3 spells CASRAGTGFETQYF. The CDR3, as DNA: TGTGCCAGCAGGGCCGGGACAGGGTTCGAGACCCAGTACTTC.